Here is one T cell receptor (beta chain) with its context. RNA, at roughly 0.45 to 1 ug, was reverse transcribed with random hexamers. The authors amplified TCR beta CDR3 across 54 Vbeta and 13 Jbeta using immunoSEQ multiplex PCR. A single record per CDR3 protein comes from TCRdb applying MiXCR to the immunoSEQ multiplex PCR reads. Of around 180,000 distinct CDR3 sequences detected, 90% to 96% appear once; the ten largest clones hold approximately 0.09%. This sample was included in a study of CD8 T cells in Susac syndrome. The TCR was taken from a human donor with multiple sclerosis. The sample was CD4+ T cells from PBMCs.

CDR3 sequence: CASSYQRNRGYEQYF. The CDR3 nucleotides read TGTGCCAGCAGTTACCAGAGGAACAGGGGGTACGAGCAGTACTTC. V gene TRBV6-5 combines with J gene TRBJ2-7; 8 bases agree with TRBD1. The germline gives CDR1 MNHEY, CDR2 SVGAGI. The CDR3 covers 15 residues. The trim removed 2 bases at V and 4 bases at J, leaving 7 bases unmatched.